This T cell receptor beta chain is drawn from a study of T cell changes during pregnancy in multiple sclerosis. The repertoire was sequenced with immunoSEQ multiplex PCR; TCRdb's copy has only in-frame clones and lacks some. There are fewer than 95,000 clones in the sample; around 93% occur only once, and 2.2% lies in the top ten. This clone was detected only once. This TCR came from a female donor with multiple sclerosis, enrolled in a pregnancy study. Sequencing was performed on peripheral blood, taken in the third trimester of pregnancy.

In DNA, the CDR3 is TGTGCCGTGGCGGAGGGAGCAGATACGCAGTATTTT. Its protein product is CAVAEGADTQYF. The chain recombines TRBV10-3 with TRBJ2-3; tentative D call: TRBD2 (6 bases). The CDR3 has 12 amino acids. The V and J ends lost 11 bases and 4 bases respectively, with 13 bases between them. The germline V gene encodes CDR1 ENHRY and CDR2 SYGVKD.